Shown below are 25 T cell receptor beta chains from a single sample sequenced in a study of blood T cell repertoires in COVID-19. The data were produced by immunoSEQ multiplex PCR, yet TCRdb's version contains in-frame clones alone and is incomplete. The data contain about 170,000 clones, 83% of them singletons. The sample was peripheral blood. The receptors come from a woman of 80 years or more with acute or convalescent COVID-19.

CDR3 in DNA: TGCGCCAGCAGCCAAGATCGTGATTCACCCCTCCACTTT. Amino acid sequence: CASSQDRDSPLHF. J is TRBJ1-6 and V is TRBV4-1; D is ambiguous. There are 13 residues in the CDR3. Per germline, CDR1 MGHRA and CDR2 YSYEKL. V was trimmed by 0 bases and J by 8 bases, leaving 5 bases between them.

The rearrangement uses TRBV12-3 or TRBV12-4 and TRBJ2-7; D is uncertain. Trimming stripped 4 bases from V and 7 bases from J, with 14 bases between. The CDR3 runs 13 residues. The CDR3 DNA reads as TGTGCCAGCAGTTCCTTTGGGCCTGGGGAGCAGTACTTC. Translating gives CASSSFGPGEQYF.

The chain is built from TRBV20-1 and TRBJ2-1, with TRBD2 matching 8 bases. This CDR3 region has 14 residues. The V gene end was trimmed by 6 bases and the J gene end by 2 bases; junction bases not matched to a gene: 6. Germline-derived CDR1 and CDR2 are DFQATT and SNEGSKA (reference sequence). The CDR3 sequence is CSASLAGPYNEQFF. CDR3 bases: TGCAGTGCAAGTCTAGCGGGTCCCTACAATGAGCAGTTCTTC.

The V gene is TRBV9, the J gene TRBJ2-3; a weak D match, TRBD2 (6 bases). Germline assignment: CDR1 SGDLS and CDR2 YYNGEE. The CDR3 sequence is 15 residues long. V lost 0 bases and J 5 bases, leaving 13 bases between the germline ends. The CDR3 is CASSVAGVLRDTQYF. CDR3 DNA sequence: TGTGCCAGCAGCGTAGCGGGGGTCCTAAGAGATACGCAGTATTTT.

The gene calls are TRBV19 and TRBJ1-5; D is uncertain. This CDR3 is 15 amino acids long. In germline, CDR1 is LNHDA, CDR2 SQIVND (reference sequence). V lost 2 bases to trimming and J lost 2 bases, with 10 bases between them. In DNA, the CDR3 is TGTGCCAGTAGTATAAGCGGTTGGGGCAATCAGCCCCAGCATTTT. Protein sequence: CASSISGWGNQPQHF.

The rearrangement joins TRBV10-3 to TRBJ2-5; TRBD1 is a possible D gene (6 bases). This CDR3 spans 14 amino acids. Trimming stripped 5 bases from V and 5 bases from J, with 15 bases between. Germline V gene lookup returns CDR1 ENHRY and CDR2 SYGVKD. CDR3 DNA sequence: TGTGCCATCAGTAACAGGGATAGGATGGAGACCCAGTACTTC. It encodes CAISNRDRMETQYF.

The chain recombines TRBV6-1 with TRBJ2-3, with D perhaps matching TRBD1 (6 bases). CDR3 length equals 16 residues. Germline CDR1 MNHNS, CDR2 SASEGT. V was shortened by 8 bases and J by 2 bases, with 20 bases between the two germline ends. CDR3 sequence reads: CASGGGGLEDTDTQYF. In DNA form, the CDR3 reads TGTGCCAGCGGTGGGGGCGGCTTAGAGGACACAGATACGCAGTATTTT.

This clone was recorded only once. The genes are TRBV6-5 and TRBJ2-7; 12 nucleotides line up with TRBD2. Germline-derived CDR1 and CDR2 are MNHEY and SVGAGI. This CDR3 spans 13 amino acids. The junction had 3 bases not matched to a gene; V was cut back by 5 bases and J by 7 bases. CDR3 in DNA: TGTGCCAGCAGTCGACTAGCGGGAGTGGAGCAGTACTTC. Translating it yields CASSRLAGVEQYF.

V and J are TRBV30 and TRBJ2-5, with D hard to call. Germline CDR1 and CDR2: GTSNPN and SVGIG (reference sequence). V was shortened by 3 bases and J by 2 bases, with 4 bases between the two germline ends. This CDR3 is built from 11 residues. CDR3 coding DNA: TGTGCCTGGAGGCGTCAAGAGACCCAGTACTTC. Protein sequence: CAWRRQETQYF.

The rearrangement joins TRBV2 to TRBJ2-2; the match to TRBD2 covers 11 bases. CDR3 length: 17 amino acids. Germline values: CDR1 SNHLY, CDR2 FYNNEI. Trimming took 6 bases from V and 6 from J; bases not matched to a gene: 12. The CDR3 loop reads CASSPKTSGILSGELFF. The CDR3 DNA reads TGTGCCAGCAGCCCTAAGACTAGCGGGATACTATCCGGGGAGCTGTTTTTT.

The chain has TRBV7-9 and TRBJ2-7, with 16 bases aligning to TRBD2. Losses at the gene ends were 5 bases for V and 0 bases for J; bases not matched to a gene: 7. The germline V gene encodes CDR1 SEHNR and CDR2 FQNEAQ (reference sequence). The CDR3 totals 18 residues. Here the CDR3 DNA reads TGTGCCAGCAGCCCCGGGACTAGCGGGAGGGATAACTCCTACGAGCAGTACTTC. This encodes CASSPGTSGRDNSYEQYF.

This clone is a singleton in its sample. The V gene is TRBV4-2, the J gene TRBJ2-3; D is possibly TRBD1 (6 bases). V lost 4 bases to trimming and J lost 4 bases, with 15 bases between them. The germline V gene encodes CDR1 LGHNA and CDR2 YNFKEQ. The CDR3 is 15 amino acids. The CDR3 is CASSPTQGLPDTQYF. The CDR3 DNA reads as TGTGCCAGCAGCCCTACCCAGGGGCTCCCAGATACGCAGTATTTT.

This chain links TRBV7-2 with TRBJ2-6; D is uncertain. The germline V gene has CDR1 SGHTA and CDR2 FQGNSA. The CDR3 has 15 residues. V lost 5 bases and J lost 2, with 10 bases in between. Here the CDR3 reads CASSQDETGANVLTF. CDR3 nucleotides: TGTGCCAGCAGCCAGGATGAAACTGGGGCCAACGTCCTGACTTTC.

The chain couples TRBV6-5 to TRBJ1-4, with a possible D match to TRBD1 (5 bases). V dropped 2 bases and J dropped 5 bases, with 6 bases sitting between them. Germline CDR1 reads MNHEY; CDR2 reads SVGAGI. The CDR3 extends over 13 amino acids. The CDR3 protein is CASSYTGNEKLFF. In nucleotides, the CDR3 is TGTGCCAGCAGTTACACAGGAAATGAAAAACTGTTTTTT.

The chain has TRBV7-9 and TRBJ1-6, with TRBD1 matching over 8 bases. The CDR3 covers 15 residues. J lost 8 bases, V lost 5 bases, and 8 bases had no gene match. Germline loops: CDR1 SEHNR, CDR2 FQNEAQ (reference sequence). Written as DNA, the CDR3 is TGTGCCAGCAGCATAGAGACAGGGGAGTATTCACCCCTCCACTTT. This translates into CASSIETGEYSPLHF.

The chain uses TRBV6-2 or TRBV6-3 and TRBJ2-1; a possible D gene is TRBD1 (6 bases). The length of the CDR3 is 15 residues. V lost 4 bases, J lost 7 bases, and 17 bases lay in between. The germline V gene encodes CDR1 MNHEY and CDR2 SVGEGT. The CDR3 spells CASSFTGNPGNEQFF. In DNA, the CDR3 is TGTGCCAGCAGTTTCACAGGGAACCCAGGGAATGAGCAGTTCTTC.

The V gene is TRBV3-1 (or the pseudogene TRBV3-2), the J gene TRBJ2-4; 10 positions agree with TRBD2. CDR3 length equals 15 residues. Germline values: CDR1 LGHDT, CDR2 YNNKEL (reference sequence). Trimming at V came to 2 bases and at J to 6 bases, leaving 4 bases not matched to a gene. The CDR3 here is CASSQPSGGRNIQYF. The CDR3 nucleotides are TGTGCCAGCAGCCAACCTAGCGGGGGTAGAAACATTCAGTACTTC.

This chain links TRBV6-1 with TRBJ2-7; D gene uncertain. Trimming pared 2 bases from V and 0 bases from J, leaving 8 bases between. The CDR3 is 14 residues long. Germline V gives CDR1 MNHNS, CDR2 SASEGT. The CDR3 coding sequence is TGTGCCAGCAGTGAAACATACAGCTCCTACGAGCAGTACTTC. Its protein is CASSETYSSYEQYF.

V is TRBV9 and J is TRBJ1-2, with D tentatively TRBD1 (6 bases). CDR1 is SGDLS and CDR2 is YYNGEE in the germline V gene. V dropped 4 bases and J dropped 8 bases, with 12 bases sitting between them. The CDR3 length is 12 residues. The DNA of the CDR3 is TGTGCCAGCAGCTACACAGGGCGAGGCTACACCTTC. The encoded protein is CASSYTGRGYTF.

The V call is TRBV10-2, the J call TRBJ1-1; possible D gene TRBD1, 5 bases. There are 12 residues in the CDR3. V was pared by 6 bases and J by 8 bases, with 13 bases between. From germline, CDR1 is WSHSY and CDR2 SAAADI. The CDR3 reads CASRSKGFEAFF. The CDR3 DNA follows: TGCGCCAGCAGATCGAAGGGGTTCGAAGCTTTCTTT.

V is TRBV9 and J is TRBJ2-3, with D perhaps TRBD2 (6 bases). The germline V and J ends were trimmed by 3 bases and 0 bases, with 8 bases remaining between them. Germline loops: CDR1 SGDLS, CDR2 YYNGEE. The length of the CDR3 is 14 residues. The CDR3 loop is CASSGGTSTDTQYF. CDR3 coding DNA: TGTGCCAGCAGCGGCGGGACTAGCACAGATACGCAGTATTTT.

This sequence joins TRBV19 and TRBJ2-7; 12 bases fit TRBD2. Germline loops: CDR1 LNHDA, CDR2 SQIVND (reference sequence). V lost 5 bases to trimming and J lost 5 bases; unmatched junction nucleotides: 7. This CDR3 spans 15 amino acids. CDR3 in amino acids: CASSSRTSGNNEQYF. The CDR3, as DNA: TGTGCCAGTAGTTCCAGGACTAGCGGGAACAACGAGCAGTACTTC.

The sample holds one count of this clone. The V and J genes are TRBV9 and TRBJ1-2; 7 nucleotides agree with TRBD1. CDR3 length: 15 residues. After removal of 0 bases from V and 2 bases from J, the junction contained 4 bases not matched to a gene. Germline V CDR1 and CDR2: SGDLS, YYNGEE. CDR3 nucleotides: TGTGCCAGCAGCGTAGGTCTGACAGGGAACTATGGCTACACCTTC. This sequence encodes CASSVGLTGNYGYTF.

The V gene is TRBV5-4, the J gene TRBJ2-7, with TRBD2 identical over 7 bases. Looked up from germline, CDR1 is SGHNT and CDR2 is YYREEE (reference sequence). Unmatched junction bases numbered 10, after V lost 4 bases and J lost 3 bases. CDR3 length: 15 residues. CDR3 DNA sequence: TGTGCCAGCAGCAAGGCCGGGACTACCCTCTACGAGCAGTACTTC. Protein product: CASSKAGTTLYEQYF. Full variable domain (rest looked up from reference TRBV5-4 and TRBJ2-7): ETGVTQSPTHLIKTRGQQVTLRCSSQSGHNTVSWYQQALGQGPQFIFQYYREEENGRGNFPPRFSGLQFPNYSSELNVNALELDDSALYLCASSKAGTTLYEQYFGPGTRLTVT.

The chain employs TRBV25-1 and TRBJ2-3; 8 nucleotides align to TRBD2. J was trimmed by 3 bases and V by 5 bases; bases with no gene match: 10. The CDR3 length is 16 residues. Germline V gives CDR1 MGHDK, CDR2 SYGVNS. CDR3 sequence reads: CASSRWAGGMTDTQYF. The CDR3 nucleotides read TGTGCCAGCAGTCGATGGGCGGGGGGTATGACAGATACGCAGTATTTT.